This T cell receptor (beta chain) was retrieved from a study of blood T cells in healthy people across ages. Study background: Using template switching, researchers captured about one barcoded beta molecule for each two T cells. Points from the study as a whole: Older individuals had lower TCR beta diversity per million T cells (the decline was roughly linear). Diversity was estimated from one million T cells, and these estimates were considered underestimates.

This CDR3 contains 16 residues. Trimming took 0 bases from V and 5 from J, leaving 13 bases between them. Germline CDR1 LGHNA, CDR2 YSLEER. A second roughly 7 to 11 cycle PCR used barcoded and J-beta primers. The template-switch adaptor, which had 12 random nucleotides, put a tag on each cDNA molecule. TCRdb ran MiXCR on the 5' RACE reads and lists one entry per CDR3 protein. The sample includes 800,000 to 950,000 distinct CDR3 sequences, roughly 50% seen only once; the top ten take about an eighth. This clonotype was counted only a few times. Its cognate antigen is unknown. The chain joins TRBV4-3 to TRBJ2-2, with D hard to call. The sequence was obtained from a man aged 30-40 years in good health. Sample: blood. CDR3 bases: TGCGCCAGCAGCCAAGAGACGACCCGCCGGACCGGGGAGCTGTTTTTT. Its translation: CASSQETTRRTGELFF.